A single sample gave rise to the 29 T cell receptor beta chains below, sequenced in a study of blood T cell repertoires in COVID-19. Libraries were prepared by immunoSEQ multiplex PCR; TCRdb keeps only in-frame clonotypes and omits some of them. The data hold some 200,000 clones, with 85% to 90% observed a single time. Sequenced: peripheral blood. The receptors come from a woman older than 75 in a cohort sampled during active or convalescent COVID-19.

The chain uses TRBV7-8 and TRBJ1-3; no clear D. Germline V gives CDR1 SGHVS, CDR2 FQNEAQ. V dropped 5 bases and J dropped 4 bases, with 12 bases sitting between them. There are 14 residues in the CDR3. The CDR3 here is CASSPTGRGNTIYF. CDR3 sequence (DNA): TGTGCCAGCAGCCCCACGGGGAGGGGAAACACCATATATTTT. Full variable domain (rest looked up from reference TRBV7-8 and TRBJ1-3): GAGVSQSPRYKVAKRGQDVALRCDPISGHVSLFWYQQALGQGPEFLTYFQNEAQLDKSGLPSDRFFAERPEGSVSTLKIQRTQQEDSAVYLCASSPTGRGNTIYFGEGSWLTVV.

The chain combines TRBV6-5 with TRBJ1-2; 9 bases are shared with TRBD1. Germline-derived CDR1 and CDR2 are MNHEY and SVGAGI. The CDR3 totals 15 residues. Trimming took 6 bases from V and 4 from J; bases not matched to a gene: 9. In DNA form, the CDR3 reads TGTGCCAGCAGAACTCCGGGACAGGGTACCTATGGCTACACCTTC. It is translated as CASRTPGQGTYGYTF.

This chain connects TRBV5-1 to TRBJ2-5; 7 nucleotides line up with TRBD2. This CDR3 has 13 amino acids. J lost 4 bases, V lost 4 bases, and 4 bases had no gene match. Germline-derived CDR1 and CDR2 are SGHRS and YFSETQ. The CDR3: CASSPSGGETQYF. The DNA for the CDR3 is TGCGCCAGCAGCCCCTCGGGAGGAGAGACCCAGTACTTC.

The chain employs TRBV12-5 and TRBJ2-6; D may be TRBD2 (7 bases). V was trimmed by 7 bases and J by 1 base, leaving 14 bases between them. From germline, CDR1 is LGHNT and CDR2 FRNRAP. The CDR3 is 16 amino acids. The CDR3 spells CASALGGASGANVLTF. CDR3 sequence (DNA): TGTGCTAGTGCCCTGGGGGGGGCTTCTGGGGCCAACGTCCTGACTTTC.

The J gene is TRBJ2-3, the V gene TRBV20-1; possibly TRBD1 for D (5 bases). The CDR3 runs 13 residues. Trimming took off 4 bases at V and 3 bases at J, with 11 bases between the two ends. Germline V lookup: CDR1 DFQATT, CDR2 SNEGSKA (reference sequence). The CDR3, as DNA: TGCAGTGCTACTGACAAGGGGACAGATACGCAGTATTTT. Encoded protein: CSATDKGTDTQYF.

DNA for the CDR3: TGTGCCAGCAGCAAATGCCTGAGGACAGCGAACACCGGGGAGCTGTTTTTT. Its translation: CASSKCLRTANTGELFF. The chain joins TRBV21-1 to TRBJ2-2; the table's D call of TRBD1 was not tested on the DNA. TRBV21-1 is given as a pseudogene. The CDR3 has 17 amino acids.

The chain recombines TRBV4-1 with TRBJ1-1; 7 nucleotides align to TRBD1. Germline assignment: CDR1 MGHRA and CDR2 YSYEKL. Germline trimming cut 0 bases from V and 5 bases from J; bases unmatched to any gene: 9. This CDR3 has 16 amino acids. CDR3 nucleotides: TGCGCCAGCAGCCAAGAAAAACGGAGGGGGCGAACTGAAGCTTTCTTT. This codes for CASSQEKRRGRTEAFF.

CDR3 residues: CASSHERNTEAFF. DNA of the CDR3: TGTGCCAGCAGCCATGAGAGGAACACTGAAGCTTTCTTT. The rearrangement links TRBV3-1 (or the pseudogene TRBV3-2) to TRBJ1-1, with unresolved D. The CDR3 is 13 residues long. With 3 bases removed from V and 1 base from J, the gap between germline ends came to 6 bases. Germline assignment: CDR1 LGHDT and CDR2 YNNKEL (reference sequence).

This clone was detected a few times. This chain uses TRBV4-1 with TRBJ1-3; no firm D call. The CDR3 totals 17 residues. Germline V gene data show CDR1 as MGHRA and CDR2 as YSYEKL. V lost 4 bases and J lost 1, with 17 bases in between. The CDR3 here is CASSRQGLVLSGNTIYF. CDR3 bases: TGCGCCAGCAGCCGGCAAGGACTCGTTCTTTCTGGAAACACCATATATTTT.

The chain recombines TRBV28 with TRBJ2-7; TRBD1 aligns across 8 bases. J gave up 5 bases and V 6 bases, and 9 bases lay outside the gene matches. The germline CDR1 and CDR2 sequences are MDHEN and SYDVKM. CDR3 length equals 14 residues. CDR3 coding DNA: TGTGCCAGCAGCGGGACAGGAAACTACCACGAGCAGTACTTC. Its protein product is CASSGTGNYHEQYF.

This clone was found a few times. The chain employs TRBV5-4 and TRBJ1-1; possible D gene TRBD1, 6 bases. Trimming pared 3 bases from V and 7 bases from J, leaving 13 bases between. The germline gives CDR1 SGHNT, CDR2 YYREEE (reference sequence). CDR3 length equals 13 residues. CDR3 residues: CASSSTGWSEAFF. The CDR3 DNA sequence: TGTGCCAGCAGCTCTACAGGGTGGAGTGAAGCTTTCTTT.

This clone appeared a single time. CDR3 in DNA: TGTGCCAGCAGCAAGCGGGGGGACAACTCTGGGGCCAACGTCCTGACTTTC. It specifies CASSKRGDNSGANVLTF. The V and J genes are TRBV21-1 and TRBJ2-6; no DNA check was done on the table's D call, TRBD2. TRBV21-1 represents a pseudogene. CDR3 length: 17 residues.

The CDR3, as DNA: TGTGCCAGCACCCCGCGGGTGCTTGGATCTGGAAACACCATATATTTT. Protein sequence: CASTPRVLGSGNTIYF. The V call is TRBV7-9, the J call TRBJ1-3; no clear D gene. The V end was cut by 7 bases, the J end by 1 base, with 17 bases between. Germline CDR1 and CDR2: SEHNR and FQNEAQ (reference sequence). The CDR3 consists of 16 residues.

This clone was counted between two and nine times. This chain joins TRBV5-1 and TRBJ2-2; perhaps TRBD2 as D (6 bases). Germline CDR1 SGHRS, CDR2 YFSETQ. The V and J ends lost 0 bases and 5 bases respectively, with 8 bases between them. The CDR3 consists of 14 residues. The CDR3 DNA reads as TGCGCCAGCAGCTTGGGCGGGGATACCGGGGAGCTGTTTTTT. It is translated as CASSLGGDTGELFF.

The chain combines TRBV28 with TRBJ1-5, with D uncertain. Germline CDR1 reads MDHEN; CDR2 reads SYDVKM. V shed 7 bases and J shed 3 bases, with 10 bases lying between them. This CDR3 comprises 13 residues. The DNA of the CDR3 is TGTGCCAGCACGATTGACTTCAATCAGCCCCAGCATTTT. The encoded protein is CASTIDFNQPQHF. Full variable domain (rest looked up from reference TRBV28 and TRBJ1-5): DVKVTQSSRYLVKRTGEKVFLECVQDMDHENMFWYRQDPGLGLRLIYFSYDVKMKEKGDIPEGYSVSREKKERFSLILESASTNQTSMYLCASTIDFNQPQHFGDGTRLSIL.

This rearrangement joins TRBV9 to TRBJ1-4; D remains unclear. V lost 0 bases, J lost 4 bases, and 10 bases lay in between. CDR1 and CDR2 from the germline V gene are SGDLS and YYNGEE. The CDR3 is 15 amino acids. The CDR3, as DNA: TGTGCCAGCAGCGTAGATGGTACAAATAATGAAAAACTGTTTTTT. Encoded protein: CASSVDGTNNEKLFF.

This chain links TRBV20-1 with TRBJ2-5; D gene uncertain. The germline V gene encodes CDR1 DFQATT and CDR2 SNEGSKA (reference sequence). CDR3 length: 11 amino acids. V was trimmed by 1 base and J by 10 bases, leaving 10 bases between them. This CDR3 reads CSARVVLDQYF. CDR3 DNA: TGCAGTGCTAGAGTCGTGTTAGACCAGTACTTC.

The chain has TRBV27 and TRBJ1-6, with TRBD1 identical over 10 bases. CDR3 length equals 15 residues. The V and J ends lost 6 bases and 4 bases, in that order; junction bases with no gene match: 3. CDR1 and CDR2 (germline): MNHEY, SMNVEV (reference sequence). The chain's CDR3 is CASRPGQGYNSPLHF. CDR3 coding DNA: TGTGCCAGCAGGCCGGGACAGGGGTATAATTCACCCCTCCACTTT.

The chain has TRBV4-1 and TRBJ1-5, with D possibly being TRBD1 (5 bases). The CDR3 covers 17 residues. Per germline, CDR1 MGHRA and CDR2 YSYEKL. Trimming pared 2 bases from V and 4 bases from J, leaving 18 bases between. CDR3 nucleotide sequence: TGCGCCAGCAGCCAACTTTCGGGGGTGTTGGGTAATCAGCCCCAGCATTTT. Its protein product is CASSQLSGVLGNQPQHF.

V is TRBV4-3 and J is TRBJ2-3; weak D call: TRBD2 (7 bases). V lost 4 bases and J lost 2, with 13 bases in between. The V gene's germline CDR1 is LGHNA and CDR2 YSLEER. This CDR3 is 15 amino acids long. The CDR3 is CASSLEGGVTDTQYF. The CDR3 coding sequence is TGCGCCAGCAGCCTGGAGGGGGGGGTCACAGATACGCAGTATTTT.

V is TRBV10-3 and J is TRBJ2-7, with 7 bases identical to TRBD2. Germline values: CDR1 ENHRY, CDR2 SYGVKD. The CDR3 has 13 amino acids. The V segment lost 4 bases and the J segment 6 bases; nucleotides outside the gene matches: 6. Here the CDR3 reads CAISASAGVEQYF. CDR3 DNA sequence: TGTGCCATCAGTGCCTCGGCGGGGGTCGAGCAGTACTTC.

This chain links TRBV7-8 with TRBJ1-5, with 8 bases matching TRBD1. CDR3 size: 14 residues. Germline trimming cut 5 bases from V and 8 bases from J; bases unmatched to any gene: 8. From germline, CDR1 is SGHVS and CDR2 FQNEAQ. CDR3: CASSQGAPREPQHF. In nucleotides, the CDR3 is TGTGCCAGCAGCCAGGGGGCCCCTCGGGAGCCCCAGCATTTT.

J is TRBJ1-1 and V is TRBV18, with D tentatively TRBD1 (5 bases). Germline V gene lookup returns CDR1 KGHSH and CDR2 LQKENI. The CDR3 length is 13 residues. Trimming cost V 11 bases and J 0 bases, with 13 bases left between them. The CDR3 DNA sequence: TGTGCCGCAAGGGGATCCATGAACACTGAAGCTTTCTTT. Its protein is CAARGSMNTEAFF. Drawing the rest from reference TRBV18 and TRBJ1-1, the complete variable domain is NAGVMQNPRHLVRRRGQEARLRCSPMKGHSHVYWYRQLPEEGLKFMVYLQKENIIDESGMPKERFSAEFPKEGPSILRIQQVVRGDSAAYFCAARGSMNTEAFFGQGTRLTVV.

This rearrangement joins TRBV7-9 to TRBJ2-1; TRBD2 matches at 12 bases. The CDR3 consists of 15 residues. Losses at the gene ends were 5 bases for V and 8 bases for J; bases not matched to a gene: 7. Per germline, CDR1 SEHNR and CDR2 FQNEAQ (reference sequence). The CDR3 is CASSLPLAGGHEQFF. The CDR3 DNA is TGTGCCAGCAGCCTGCCTCTAGCGGGAGGGCATGAGCAGTTCTTC.

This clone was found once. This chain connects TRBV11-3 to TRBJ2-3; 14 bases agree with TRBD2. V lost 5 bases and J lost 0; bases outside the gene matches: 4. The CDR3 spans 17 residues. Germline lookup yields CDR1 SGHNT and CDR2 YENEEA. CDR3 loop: CASSRGTSGSSTDTQYF. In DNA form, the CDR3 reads TGTGCCAGCAGCCGTGGGACTAGCGGGAGTAGCACAGATACGCAGTATTTT. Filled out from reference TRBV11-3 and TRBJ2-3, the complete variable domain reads EAGVVQSPRYKIIEKKQPVAFWCNPISGHNTLYWYLQNLGQGPELLIRYENEEAVDDSQLPKDRFSAERLKGVDSTLKIQPAELGDSAVYLCASSRGTSGSSTDTQYFGPGTRLTVL.

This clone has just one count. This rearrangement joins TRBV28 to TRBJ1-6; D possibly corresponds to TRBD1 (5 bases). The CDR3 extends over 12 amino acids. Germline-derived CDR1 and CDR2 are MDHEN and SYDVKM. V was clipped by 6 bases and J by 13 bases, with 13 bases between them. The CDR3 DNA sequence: TGTGCCAGCAGGGATAGGGGCCCTCCCCTCCACTTT. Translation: CASRDRGPPLHF.

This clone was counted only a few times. The CDR3 sequence is CASSYILTWGSYSNQPQHF. CDR3 nucleotide sequence: TGTGCCAGCAGTTACATCCTGACTTGGGGCTCATATAGCAATCAGCCCCAGCATTTT. The chain carries TRBV6-2 or TRBV6-3 and TRBJ1-5; TRBD1 is a possible D gene (5 bases). Trimming removed 2 bases at V and 0 bases at J, with 20 bases between. There are 19 residues in the CDR3. Germline V gene data show CDR1 as MNHEY and CDR2 as SVGEGT.

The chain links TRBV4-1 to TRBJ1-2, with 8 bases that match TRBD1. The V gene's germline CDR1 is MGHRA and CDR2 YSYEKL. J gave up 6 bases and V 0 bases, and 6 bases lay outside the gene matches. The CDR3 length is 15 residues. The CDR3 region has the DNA TGCGCCAGCAGCCAAGATTGGACAGGGTGGAATGGCTACACCTTC. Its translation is CASSQDWTGWNGYTF.

The CDR3 sequence is CASHPTRAGELFF. The CDR3 nucleotides read TGTGCCAGCCATCCGACTAGGGCCGGGGAGCTGTTTTTT. The chain joins TRBV19 to TRBJ2-2, with D possibly TRBD2 on 6 matching bases. The CDR3 spans 13 residues. V lost 9 bases, J lost 6 bases, and 14 bases lay in between. Germline V gene data show CDR1 as LNHDA and CDR2 as SQIVND (reference sequence).